A single sample is the source of the 13 T cell receptor beta chains below, sequenced in a study of patients and donors after allogeneic stem cell transplantation. TCRdb redid the calling of the RT-PCR reads with MiXCR, one entry per CDR3 protein. Here the sample spans about a million distinct CDR3 sequences, roughly 18% being singletons. What was sequenced was blood, either unsorted or a sorted T cell fraction (not recorded which). Receptor source: a human donor who was either an allogeneic HSCT recipient or a stem cell or donor lymphocyte infusion donor (not recorded which). It is not recorded whose cells these are; they may come from a transplant donor.

This clonotype turned up a few times. This chain uses TRBV7-9 with TRBJ2-3, with D unclear. V lost 7 bases and J lost 3, with 5 bases in between. The CDR3 spans 11 residues. CDR1 is SEHNR, CDR2 FQNEAQ, per germline (reference sequence). The CDR3 DNA is TGTGCCAGCACTATAACAGATACGCAGTATTTT. It yields the protein CASTITDTQYF.

This clonotype was recorded once. The chain joins TRBV19 to TRBJ2-6, with D unresolved. The CDR3 contains 15 residues. The V end lost 9 bases, the J end lost 2 bases, and 14 bases lay between the germline ends. Germline V gene sequence: CDR1 LNHDA, CDR2 SQIVND (reference sequence). Here the CDR3 DNA reads TGTGCCAGCATTTCTCGGCAGGCTGGGGCCAACGTCCTGACTTTC. Encoded protein: CASISRQAGANVLTF.

Turning to this clonotype: A much more abundant neighbour one base away suggests this may be a read error. The chain combines TRBV7-6 with TRBJ2-5, with D perhaps TRBD1 or TRBD2 (6 bases each). Trimming took 7 bases from V and 4 from J, leaving 10 bases between them. Germline-derived CDR1 and CDR2 are SGHVS and FNYEAQ. The CDR3 has 12 amino acids. CDR3 sequence: CASKGGAETQYF. In DNA form, the CDR3 reads TGTGCCAGCAAGGGGGGAGCAGAGACCCAGTACTTC.

This clonotype was picked up a small number of times. This chain links TRBV9 with TRBJ1-2; D gene ambiguous. Per germline, CDR1 SGDLS and CDR2 YYNGEE. V gave up 2 bases and J gave up 3 bases, with 14 bases separating them. The CDR3 has 15 amino acids. CDR3 in DNA: TGTGCCAGCAGCGTGGCAGGACGGCCGGACTATGGCTACACCTTC. This translates into CASSVAGRPDYGYTF.

The J gene is TRBJ2-1, the V gene TRBV11-2; maybe TRBD1 (6 bases). Per the germline V gene, CDR1 is SGHAT and CDR2 is FQNNGV. CDR3 size: 17 residues. V lost 0 bases and J 0 bases, leaving 12 bases between the germline ends. The CDR3 DNA reads as TGTGCCAGCAGCTTAGAGAGGGGGTCTCCCTCCTACAATGAGCAGTTCTTC. It codes for CASSLERGSPSYNEQFF.

This chain links TRBV6-5 with TRBJ2-2; tentative D call: TRBD1 (6 bases). The length of the CDR3 is 16 residues. V was cut by 2 bases and J by 6 bases, with 16 bases left in between. CDR1 and CDR2 from the germline V gene are MNHEY and SVGAGI. CDR3 sequence (DNA): TGTGCCAGCAGTTACCGAGGGGGTTGGGGCCCCGGGGAGCTGTTTTTT. This gives the protein CASSYRGGWGPGELFF.

The chain recombines TRBV29-1 with TRBJ2-7; D could derive from TRBD1 or TRBD2 (5 bases each). This CDR3 spans 13 amino acids. The germline CDR1 and CDR2 sequences are SQVTM and ANQGSEA. Trimming cost V 7 bases and J 1 base, with 14 bases left between them. The CDR3 nucleotides read TGCAGCGCCGGGGCAGGGTCGTCCTACGAGCAGTACTTC. It is translated as CSAGAGSSYEQYF.

The gene calls are TRBV7-3 and TRBJ2-1; 9 nucleotides line up with TRBD1. From germline, CDR1 is SGHTA and CDR2 FQGTGA. The CDR3 runs to 14 residues. J lost 7 bases, V lost 5 bases, and 6 bases had no gene match. The CDR3 DNA reads as TGTGCCAGCAGCGAGGGACAGGGTAATAATGAGCAGTTCTTC. This encodes CASSEGQGNNEQFF. Full variable domain (remainder filled in from reference TRBV7-3 and TRBJ2-1): GAGVSQTPSNKVTEKGKYVELRCDPISGHTALYWYRQSLGQGPEFLIYFQGTGAADDSGLPNDRFFAVRPEGSVSTLKIQRTERGDSAVYLCASSEGQGNNEQFFGPGTRLTVL.

This clonotype was picked up a small number of times. The V call is TRBV20-1, the J call TRBJ1-2; possibly TRBD1 for D (5 bases). The CDR3 is 12 amino acids. Germline V gene sequence: CDR1 DFQATT, CDR2 SNEGSKA (reference sequence). Trimming left V 4 bases short and J 8 bases short, with 14 bases between. CDR3 DNA: TGCAGTGCTAAGACCGGGACGCTGGGCTACACCTTC. It codes for CSAKTGTLGYTF.

The J gene is TRBJ1-1, the V gene TRBV10-3, with TRBD1 as a possible D gene (6 bases). CDR3 size: 13 residues. The germline V and J ends were trimmed by 4 bases and 6 bases, with 12 bases remaining between them. Germline CDR1 ENHRY, CDR2 SYGVKD. The chain's CDR3 is CAISAGVAAEAFF. The CDR3 DNA reads TGTGCCATCAGTGCAGGGGTGGCGGCTGAAGCTTTCTTT.

This clonotype is a singleton in its sample. The genes are TRBV3-1 and TRBJ2-5; 9 bases line up with TRBD2. V lost 6 bases to trimming and J lost 1 base; unmatched junction nucleotides: 12. Germline V lookup: CDR1 LGHDT, CDR2 YNNKEL (reference sequence). The CDR3 loop spans 17 amino acids. The CDR3 nucleotides are TGTGCCAGCAGTCGCAAGTCACCACTAGCGGGCCAAGAGACCCAGTACTTC. It specifies CASSRKSPLAGQETQYF.

This clonotype was picked up many times. The chain has TRBV24-1 and TRBJ2-5, with 8 bases identical to TRBD2. This CDR3 region has 13 residues. CDR1 KGHDR and CDR2 SFDVKD come from the germline V gene. J gave up 0 bases and V 11 bases, and 4 bases lay outside the gene matches. The chain's CDR3 is CASGGGNQETQYF. The CDR3 DNA follows: TGTGCCAGTGGCGGGGGGAACCAAGAGACCCAGTACTTC.

This clonotype came up a few times. The chain combines TRBV6-1 with TRBJ1-1; TRBD1 is a possible D gene (6 bases). V dropped 7 bases and J dropped 1 base, with 16 bases sitting between them. Germline CDR1 reads MNHNS; CDR2 reads SASEGT. This CDR3 contains 15 residues. CDR3 sequence: CASKFGQQKNTEAFF. CDR3 DNA: TGTGCCAGCAAATTTGGACAGCAGAAGAACACTGAAGCTTTCTTT.